This T cell receptor beta chain was sequenced in a study of T cell repertoires in cytomegalovirus infection. Overall study context: Based on public TCR beta signatures, there were indications of CMV infection and of a matching HLA type.

One entry per CDR3 protein, called by TCRdb with MiXCR from the reads. The sample has about 110,000 distinct CDR3 sequences; about 9.4% are singletons. Study observations and caveats: Ex vivo, HLA-C-restricted CMV-specific TCR beta clonotypes prevailed over the rest of the response. Frequencies of public TCR beta families were cumulated, and this identified carriers of CMV plus the relevant HLA.

With regard to this clonotype: No antigen is known for it.

Sequenced input: PBMCs, sequenced either directly or after in vitro stimulation (not recorded which). The sequence was collected from a human donor in good health (CMV status not recorded). Some clones in this sample may be carry-over from other donors' samples.

The CDR3 DNA sequence: TGTGCCAGCAGTTTTGGGGGCCGCGAGCAGTACTTC. It translates to CASSFGGREQYF. This chain connects TRBV28 to TRBJ2-7; D is possibly TRBD1 (6 bases). The CDR3 is 12 residues long. V lost 3 bases and J lost 6, with 9 bases in between. CDR1 is MDHEN and CDR2 is SYDVKM in the germline V gene.